This T cell receptor beta chain was documented in a study of blood T cell repertoires in COVID-19. Study as a whole: Italy, Spain and the United States were the sources of the convalescent and acute COVID-19 samples. The analysed material was cDNA or gDNA that came from T cells, B-cell-depleted T cells, or PBMCs.

Original processing methods: Researchers report that nucleated cell counts were estimated from reference gene primer amplification. Produced via immunoSEQ multiplex PCR; TCRdb's table is partial and in-frame only. The D gene and trimming were derived from the DNA, and the V and J assignments and clone size from that table. The profile shows about 55,000 clones, around 90% of them singletons. The sequencing sample was made of peripheral blood. The clonotype was recovered from a human donor with active COVID-19. The donor label of this sample is uncertain.

CDR3 sequence: CASGLAGGNEQFF. In nucleotides, the CDR3 is TGTGCCAGCGGTCTAGCGGGGGGCAATGAGCAGTTCTTC. The chain combines TRBV25-1 with TRBJ2-1; TRBD2 matches at 11 bases. CDR1 is MGHDK, CDR2 SYGVNS, per germline. Germline trimming cut 8 bases from V and 6 bases from J; bases unmatched to any gene: 3. The CDR3 covers 13 residues.